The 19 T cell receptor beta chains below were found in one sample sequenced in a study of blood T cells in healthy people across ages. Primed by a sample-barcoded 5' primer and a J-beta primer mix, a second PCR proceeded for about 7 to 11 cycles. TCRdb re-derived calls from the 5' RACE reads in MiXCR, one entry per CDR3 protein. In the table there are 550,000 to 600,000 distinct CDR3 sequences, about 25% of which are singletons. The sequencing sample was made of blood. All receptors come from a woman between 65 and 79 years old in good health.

CDR3 protein: CASSIGGAGTYEQYF. The CDR3 coding sequence is TGCGCCAGCAGTATCGGGGGGGCCGGGACCTACGAGCAGTACTTC. This chain connects TRBV5-1 to TRBJ2-7; 8 positions agree with TRBD2. CDR3 length: 15 amino acids. Trimming removed 5 bases from V and 2 bases from J; junction bases left unmatched: 9. Germline lookup yields CDR1 SGHRS and CDR2 YFSETQ.

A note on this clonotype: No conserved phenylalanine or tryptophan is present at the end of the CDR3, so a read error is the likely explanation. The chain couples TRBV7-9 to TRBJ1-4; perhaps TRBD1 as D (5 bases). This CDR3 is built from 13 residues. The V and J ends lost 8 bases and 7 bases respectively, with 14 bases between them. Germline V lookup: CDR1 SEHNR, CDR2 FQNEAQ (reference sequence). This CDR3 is CASGVRAREKLFL. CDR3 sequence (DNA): TGTGCCAGCGGGGTCAGGGCTCGTGAAAAACTGTTTCTT.

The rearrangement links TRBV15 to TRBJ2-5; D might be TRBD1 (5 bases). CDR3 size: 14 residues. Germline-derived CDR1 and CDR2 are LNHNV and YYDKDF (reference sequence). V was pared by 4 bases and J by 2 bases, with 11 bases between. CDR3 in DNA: TGTGCCACCAGCATAAAAACAGGTCAAGAGACCCAGTACTTC. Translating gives CATSIKTGQETQYF.

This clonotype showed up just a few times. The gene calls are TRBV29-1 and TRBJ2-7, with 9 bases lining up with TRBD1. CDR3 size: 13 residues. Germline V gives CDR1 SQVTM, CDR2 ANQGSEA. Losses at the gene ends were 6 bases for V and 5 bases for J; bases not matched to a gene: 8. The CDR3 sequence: CSVGRTGEDEQYF. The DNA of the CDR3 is TGCAGCGTGGGGCGGACAGGGGAGGACGAGCAGTACTTC.

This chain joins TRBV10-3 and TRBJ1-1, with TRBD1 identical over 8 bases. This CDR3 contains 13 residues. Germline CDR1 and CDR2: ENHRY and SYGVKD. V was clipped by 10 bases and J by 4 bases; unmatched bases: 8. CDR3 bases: TGTGCCAGCAGACAGGGGATCGGCACTGAAGCTTTCTTT. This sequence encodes CASRQGIGTEAFF.

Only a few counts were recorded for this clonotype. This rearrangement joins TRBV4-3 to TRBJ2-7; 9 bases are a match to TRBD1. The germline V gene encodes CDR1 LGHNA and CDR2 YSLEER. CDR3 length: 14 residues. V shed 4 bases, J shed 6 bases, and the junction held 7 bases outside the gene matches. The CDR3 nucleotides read TGCGCCAGCAGCCCCGGGACAGGGCTTTCCGAGCAGTACTTC. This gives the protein CASSPGTGLSEQYF.

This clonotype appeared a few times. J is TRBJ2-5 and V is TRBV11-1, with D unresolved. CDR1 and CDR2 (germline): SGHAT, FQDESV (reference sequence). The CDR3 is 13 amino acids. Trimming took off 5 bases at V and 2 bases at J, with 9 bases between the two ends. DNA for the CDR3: TGTGCCAGCAGCCGACGGGTACAAGAGACCCAGTACTTC. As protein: CASSRRVQETQYF.

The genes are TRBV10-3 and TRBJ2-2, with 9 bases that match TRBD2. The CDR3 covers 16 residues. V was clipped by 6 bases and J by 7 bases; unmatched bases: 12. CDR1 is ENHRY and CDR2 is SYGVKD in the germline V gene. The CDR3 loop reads CAISLSGSGMFGELFF. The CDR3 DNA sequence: TGTGCCATCAGCCTTAGCGGGAGCGGTATGTTCGGGGAGCTGTTTTTT.

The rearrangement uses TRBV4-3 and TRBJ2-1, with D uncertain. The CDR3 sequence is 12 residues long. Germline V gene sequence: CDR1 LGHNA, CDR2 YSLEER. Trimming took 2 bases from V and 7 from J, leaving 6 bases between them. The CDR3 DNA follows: TGCGCCAGCAGCCAAAAGTTTAATGAGCAGTTCTTC. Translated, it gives CASSQKFNEQFF.

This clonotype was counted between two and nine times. The CDR3 here is CASSNQRSNQETQYF. CDR3 DNA sequence: TGTGCCAGCAGCAATCAGCGGAGCAACCAAGAGACCCAGTACTTC. The chain is built from TRBV7-2 and TRBJ2-5; perhaps TRBD2 as D (5 bases). Germline CDR1 reads SGHTA; CDR2 reads FQGNSA. V dropped 5 bases and J dropped 0 bases, with 13 bases sitting between them. This CDR3 has 15 residues.

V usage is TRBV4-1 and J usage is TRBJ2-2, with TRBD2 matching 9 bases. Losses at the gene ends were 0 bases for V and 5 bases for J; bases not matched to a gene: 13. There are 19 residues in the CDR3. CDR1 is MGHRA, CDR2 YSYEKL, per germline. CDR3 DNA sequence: TGCGCCAGCAGCCAAGATCCGCCCAGCGGGAGGACGCGAACCGGGGAGCTGTTTTTT. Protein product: CASSQDPPSGRTRTGELFF.

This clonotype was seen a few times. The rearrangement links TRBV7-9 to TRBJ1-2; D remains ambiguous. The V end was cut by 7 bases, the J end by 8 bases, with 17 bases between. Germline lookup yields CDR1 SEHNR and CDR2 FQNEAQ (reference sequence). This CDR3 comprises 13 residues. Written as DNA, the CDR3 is TGTGCCAGCACCCCCACGGTAACCAAGGGCTACACCTTC. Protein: CASTPTVTKGYTF. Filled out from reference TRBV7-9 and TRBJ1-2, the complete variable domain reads DTGVSQNPRHKITKRGQNVTFRCDPISEHNRLYWYRQTLGQGPEFLTYFQNEAQLEKSRLLSDRFSAERPKGSFSTLEIQRTEQGDSAMYLCASTPTVTKGYTFGSGTRLTVV.

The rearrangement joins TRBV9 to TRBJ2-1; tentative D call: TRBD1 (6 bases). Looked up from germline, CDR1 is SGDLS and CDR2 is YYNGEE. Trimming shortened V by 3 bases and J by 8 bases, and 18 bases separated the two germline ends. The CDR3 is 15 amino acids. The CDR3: CASSEGKGVNHEQFF. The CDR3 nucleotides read TGTGCCAGCAGCGAGGGAAAGGGGGTGAACCATGAGCAGTTCTTC.

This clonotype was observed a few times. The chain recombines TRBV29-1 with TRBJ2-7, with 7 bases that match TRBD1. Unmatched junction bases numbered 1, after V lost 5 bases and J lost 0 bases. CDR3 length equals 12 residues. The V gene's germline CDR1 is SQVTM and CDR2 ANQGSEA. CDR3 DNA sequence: TGCAGCGTTTACAGGGGCTCCTACGAGCAGTACTTC. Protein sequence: CSVYRGSYEQYF.

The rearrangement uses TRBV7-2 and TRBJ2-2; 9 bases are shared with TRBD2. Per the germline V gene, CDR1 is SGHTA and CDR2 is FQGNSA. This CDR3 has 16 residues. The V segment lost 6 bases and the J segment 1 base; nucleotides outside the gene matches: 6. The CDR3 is CASSFSGGENTGELFF. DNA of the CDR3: TGTGCCAGCAGTTTTAGCGGGGGTGAGAACACCGGGGAGCTGTTTTTT.

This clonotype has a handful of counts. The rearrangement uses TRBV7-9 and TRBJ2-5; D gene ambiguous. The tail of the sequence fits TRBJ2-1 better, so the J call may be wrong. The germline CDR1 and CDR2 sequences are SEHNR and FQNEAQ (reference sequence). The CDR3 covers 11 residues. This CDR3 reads CASSRASEQFF. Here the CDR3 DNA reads TGTGCCAGCAGCCGAGCGAGTGAGCAGTTCTTC.

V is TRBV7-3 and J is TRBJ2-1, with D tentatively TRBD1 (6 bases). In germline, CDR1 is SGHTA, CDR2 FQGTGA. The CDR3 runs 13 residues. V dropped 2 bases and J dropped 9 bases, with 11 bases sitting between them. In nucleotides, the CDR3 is TGTGCCAGCAGCTTACAACCACAGGGTGAGCAGTTCTTC. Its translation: CASSLQPQGEQFF.

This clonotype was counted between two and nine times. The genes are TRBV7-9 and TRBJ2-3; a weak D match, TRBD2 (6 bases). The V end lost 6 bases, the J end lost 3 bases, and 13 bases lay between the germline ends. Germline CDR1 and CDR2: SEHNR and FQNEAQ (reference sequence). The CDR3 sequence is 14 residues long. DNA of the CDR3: TGTGCCAGCAGTACCTGGAGGGAAACAGATACGCAGTATTTT. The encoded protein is CASSTWRETDTQYF. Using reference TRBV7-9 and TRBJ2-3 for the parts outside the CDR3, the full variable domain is DTGVSQNPRHKITKRGQNVTFRCDPISEHNRLYWYRQTLGQGPEFLTYFQNEAQLEKSRLLSDRFSAERPKGSFSTLEIQRTEQGDSAMYLCASSTWRETDTQYFGPGTRLTVL.

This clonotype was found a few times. The CDR3 DNA follows: TGTGCCAGCACCCGGGGGGACGGAAACACTGAAGCTTTCTTT. This codes for CASTRGDGNTEAFF. The genes are TRBV25-1 and TRBJ1-1, with D perhaps matching TRBD1 (5 bases). The germline gives CDR1 MGHDK, CDR2 SYGVNS. This CDR3 spans 14 amino acids. The V and J ends lost 7 bases and 2 bases respectively, with 14 bases between them.